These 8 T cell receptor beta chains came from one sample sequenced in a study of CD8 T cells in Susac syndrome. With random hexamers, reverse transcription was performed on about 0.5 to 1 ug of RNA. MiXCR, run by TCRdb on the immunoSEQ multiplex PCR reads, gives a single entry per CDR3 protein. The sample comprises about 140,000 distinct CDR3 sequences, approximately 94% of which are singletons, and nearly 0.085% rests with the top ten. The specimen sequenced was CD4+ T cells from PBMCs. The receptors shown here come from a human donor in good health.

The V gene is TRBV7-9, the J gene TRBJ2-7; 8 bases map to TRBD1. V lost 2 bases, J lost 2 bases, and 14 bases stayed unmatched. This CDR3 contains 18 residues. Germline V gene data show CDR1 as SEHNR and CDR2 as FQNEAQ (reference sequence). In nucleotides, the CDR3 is TGTGCCAGCAGCTTAAACGGACAGGGACATCTAGGGACCTACGAGCAGTACTTC. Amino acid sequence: CASSLNGQGHLGTYEQYF.

As DNA, the CDR3 is TGTGCCAGCAGCCAAGCCATCAGGGGAGGCTACACCTTC. Translating gives CASSQAIRGGYTF. The chain employs TRBV3-1 and TRBJ1-2; D is possibly TRBD1 (6 bases). The CDR3 runs to 13 residues. From germline, CDR1 is LGHDT and CDR2 YNNKEL (reference sequence). V lost 1 base, J lost 8 bases, and 11 bases lay in between.

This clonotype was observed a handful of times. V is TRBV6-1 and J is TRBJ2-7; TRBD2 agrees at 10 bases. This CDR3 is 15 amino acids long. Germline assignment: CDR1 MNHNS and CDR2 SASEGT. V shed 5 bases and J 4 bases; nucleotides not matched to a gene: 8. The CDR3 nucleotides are TGTGCCAGCAGTAAACAGTCTAGCGGGAGATACGAGCAGTACTTC. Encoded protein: CASSKQSSGRYEQYF.

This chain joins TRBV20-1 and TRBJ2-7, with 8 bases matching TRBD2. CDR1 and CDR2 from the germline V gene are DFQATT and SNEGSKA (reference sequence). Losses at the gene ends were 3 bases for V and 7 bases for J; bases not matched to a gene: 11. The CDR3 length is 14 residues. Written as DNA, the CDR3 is TGCAGTGCTAGCACTCTAGCGGGTGCGGGAGAGCAGTACTTC. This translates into CSASTLAGAGEQYF.

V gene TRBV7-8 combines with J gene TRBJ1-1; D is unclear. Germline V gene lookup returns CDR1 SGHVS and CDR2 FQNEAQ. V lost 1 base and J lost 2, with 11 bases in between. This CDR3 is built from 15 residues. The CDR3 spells CASSLEAGFNTEAFF. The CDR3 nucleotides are TGTGCCAGCAGCTTAGAGGCGGGATTTAACACTGAAGCTTTCTTT.

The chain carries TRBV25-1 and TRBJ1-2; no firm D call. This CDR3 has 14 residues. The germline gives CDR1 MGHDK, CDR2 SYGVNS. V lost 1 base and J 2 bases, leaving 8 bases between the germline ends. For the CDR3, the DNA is TGTGCCAGCAGTGAATCGGGTCCAAACTATGGCTACACCTTC. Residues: CASSESGPNYGYTF.

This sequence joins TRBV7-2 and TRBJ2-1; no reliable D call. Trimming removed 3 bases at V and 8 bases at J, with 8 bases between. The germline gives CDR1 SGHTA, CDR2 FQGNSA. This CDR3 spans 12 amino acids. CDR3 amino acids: CASSFWTDEQFF. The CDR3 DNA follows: TGTGCCAGCAGCTTTTGGACCGATGAGCAGTTCTTC. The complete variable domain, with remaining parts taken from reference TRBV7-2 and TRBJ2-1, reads GAGVSQSPSNKVTEKGKDVELRCDPISGHTALYWYRQSLGQGLEFLIYFQGNSAPDKSGLPSDRFSAERTGGSVSTLTIQRTQQEDSAVYLCASSFWTDEQFFGPGTRLTVL.

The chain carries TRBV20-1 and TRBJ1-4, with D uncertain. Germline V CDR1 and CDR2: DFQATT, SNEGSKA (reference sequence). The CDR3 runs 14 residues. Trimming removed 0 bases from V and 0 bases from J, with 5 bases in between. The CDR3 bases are TGCAGTGCTAGAGACGGAGCAACTAATGAAAAACTGTTTTTT. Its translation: CSARDGATNEKLFF.